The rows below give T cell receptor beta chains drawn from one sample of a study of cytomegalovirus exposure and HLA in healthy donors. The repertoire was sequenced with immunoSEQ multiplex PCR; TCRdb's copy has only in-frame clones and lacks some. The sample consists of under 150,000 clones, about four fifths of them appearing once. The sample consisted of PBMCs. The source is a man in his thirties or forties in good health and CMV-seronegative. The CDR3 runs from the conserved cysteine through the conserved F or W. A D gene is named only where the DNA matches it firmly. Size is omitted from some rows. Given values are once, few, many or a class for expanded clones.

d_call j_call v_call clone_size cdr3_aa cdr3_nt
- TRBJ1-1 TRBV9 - CASSGEQGPGTEAFF TGTGCCAGCAGCGGAGAACAGGGCCCGGGCACTGAAGCTTTCTTT
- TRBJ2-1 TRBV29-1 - CSVDYPFSSYNEQFF TGCAGCGTCGATTACCCCTTTAGCTCCTACAATGAGCAGTTCTTC
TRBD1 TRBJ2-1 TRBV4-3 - CASSQDWGTVLHDNEQFF TGCGCCAGCAGCCAAGATTGGGGGACAGTCCTGCATGACAATGAGCAGTTCTTC
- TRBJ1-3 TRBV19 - CASSIRRAPGNTIYF TGTGCCAGTAGTATAAGGAGAGCTCCTGGAAACACCATATATTTT
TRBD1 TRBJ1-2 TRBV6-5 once CASSDRGRGGYTF TGTGCCAGCAGCGACAGGGGGCGAGGTGGCTACACCTTC
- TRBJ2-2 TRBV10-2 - CASSDGGPGELFF TGCGCCAGCAGTGATGGAGGGCCCGGGGAGCTGTTTTTT
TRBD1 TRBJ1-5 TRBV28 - CASTRDRVDQPQHF TGTGCCAGCACCCGGGACAGAGTAGATCAGCCCCAGCATTTT
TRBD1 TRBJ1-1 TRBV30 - CAWGQGITEAFF TGTGCCTGGGGACAGGGGATCACTGAAGCTTTCTTT
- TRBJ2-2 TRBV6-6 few CASTSLRGGGTGELFF TGTGCCAGCACAAGCCTTCGGGGAGGCGGCACCGGGGAGCTGTTTTTT
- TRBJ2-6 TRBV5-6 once CASYTWSGANVLTF TGTGCCAGCTATACTTGGTCTGGGGCCAACGTCCTGACTTTC
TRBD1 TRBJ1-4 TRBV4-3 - CASSPYRGLGEKLFF TGCGCCAGCAGCCCCTACAGGGGACTGGGTGAAAAACTGTTTTTT
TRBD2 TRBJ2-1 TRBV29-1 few CSVSGLLASANEQFF TGCAGCGTATCCGGGCTACTAGCGAGTGCTAATGAGCAGTTCTTC
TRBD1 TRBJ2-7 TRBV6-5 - CASRTGGTSYEQYF TGTGCCAGCAGAACAGGGGGCACGTCCTACGAGCAGTACTTC
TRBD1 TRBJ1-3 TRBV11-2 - CASSLEETGYMDTIYF TGTGCCAGCAGCTTAGAGGAGACAGGGTACATGGACACCATATATTTT
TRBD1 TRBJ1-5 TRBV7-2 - CASSVEGQPNQPQHF TGTGCCAGCAGCGTAGAGGGACAGCCCAATCAGCCCCAGCATTTT
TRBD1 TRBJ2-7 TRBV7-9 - CASSPRQGTYEQYF TGTGCCAGCAGCCCTCGACAGGGAACCTACGAGCAGTACTTC
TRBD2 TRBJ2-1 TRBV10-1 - CADIGLAAPPLRNEQFF TGCGCCGATATAGGACTAGCGGCGCCCCCCCTACGCAATGAGCAGTTCTTC
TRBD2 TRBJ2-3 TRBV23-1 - CASSPSGLAGYGSDDTQYF TGCGCCAGCAGTCCCTCGGGACTAGCGGGATACGGATCCGACGATACGCAGTATTTT
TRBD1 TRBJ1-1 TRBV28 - CASSSGQGRTEAFF TGTGCCAGCAGTTCCGGACAGGGAAGGACTGAAGCTTTCTTT
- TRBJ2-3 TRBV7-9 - CASSLTAASTDTQYF TGTGCCAGCAGCTTAACAGCGGCGAGCACAGATACGCAGTATTTT
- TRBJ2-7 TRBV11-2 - CASSLGDNWEQYF TGTGCCAGCAGCTTAGGGGACAATTGGGAGCAGTACTTC
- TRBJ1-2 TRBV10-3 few CAISAGDGRDYYGYTF TGTGCCATCAGTGCCGGTGACGGGCGGGACTACTATGGCTACACCTTC
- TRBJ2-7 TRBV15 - CATSRDSNYEQYF TGTGCCACCAGCAGAGATAGTAACTACGAGCAGTACTTC
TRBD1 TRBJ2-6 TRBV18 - CASSPFSGGPAEANVLTF TGTGCCAGCTCACCATTCTCAGGGGGCCCTGCTGAGGCCAACGTCCTGACTTTC
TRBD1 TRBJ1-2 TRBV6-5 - CASSYGQGAQGYTF TGTGCCAGCAGTTACGGCCAGGGGGCGCAGGGCTACACCTTC
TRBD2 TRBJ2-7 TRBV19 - CASSSHVLAGRYEQYF TGTGCCAGTAGTTCCCACGTTCTAGCGGGGAGGTACGAGCAGTACTTC
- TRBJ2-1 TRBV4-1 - CASSQVLIVDEQFF TGCGCCAGCAGCCAAGTTTTGATAGTGGATGAGCAGTTCTTC
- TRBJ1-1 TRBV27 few CASSSHRDQNTEAFF TGTGCCAGCAGTTCCCACAGGGACCAGAACACTGAAGCTTTCTTT
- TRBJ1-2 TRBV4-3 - CASSQDGTPNYGYTF TGCGCCAGCAGCCAAGATGGGACACCGAACTATGGCTACACCTTC
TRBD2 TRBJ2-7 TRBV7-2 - CASSFLAGGSYEQYF TGTGCCAGCAGCTTTTTAGCGGGGGGATCCTACGAGCAGTACTTC